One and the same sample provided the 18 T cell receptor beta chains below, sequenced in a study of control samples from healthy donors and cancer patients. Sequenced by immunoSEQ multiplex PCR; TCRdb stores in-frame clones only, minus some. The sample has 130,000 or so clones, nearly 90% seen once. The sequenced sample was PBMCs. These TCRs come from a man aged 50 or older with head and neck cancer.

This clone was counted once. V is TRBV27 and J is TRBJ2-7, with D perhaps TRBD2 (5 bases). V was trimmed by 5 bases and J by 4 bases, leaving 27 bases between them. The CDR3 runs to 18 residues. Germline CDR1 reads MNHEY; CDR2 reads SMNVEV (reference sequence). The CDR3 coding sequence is TGTGCCAGCAGTCCACGACTACAATCTACTTTTAACGGTTACGAGCAGTACTTC. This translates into CASSPRLQSTFNGYEQYF.

The CDR3 bases are TGTGCCTGGAGTTGGGGAGGGGCGACTGAAGCTTTCTTT. Translating it yields CAWSWGGATEAFF. V usage is TRBV30 and J usage is TRBJ1-1; perhaps TRBD1 as D (5 bases). Between the trimmed V and J ends, which lost 2 bases and 5 bases, there was a span of 12 bases. Germline assignment: CDR1 GTSNPN and CDR2 SVGIG (reference sequence). The CDR3 is 13 amino acids.

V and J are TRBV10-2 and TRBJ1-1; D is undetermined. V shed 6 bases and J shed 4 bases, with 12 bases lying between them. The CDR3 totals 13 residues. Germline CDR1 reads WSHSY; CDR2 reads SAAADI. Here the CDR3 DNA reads TGCGCCAGCAGACTTAGGGAGCTCACTGAAGCTTTCTTT. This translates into CASRLRELTEAFF.

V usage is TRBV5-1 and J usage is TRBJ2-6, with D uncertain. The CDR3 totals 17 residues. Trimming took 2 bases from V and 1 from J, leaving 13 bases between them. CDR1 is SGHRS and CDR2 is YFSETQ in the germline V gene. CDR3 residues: CASSFGGSHSGANVLTF. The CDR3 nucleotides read TGCGCCAGCAGCTTTGGCGGATCTCATTCTGGGGCCAACGTCCTGACTTTC.

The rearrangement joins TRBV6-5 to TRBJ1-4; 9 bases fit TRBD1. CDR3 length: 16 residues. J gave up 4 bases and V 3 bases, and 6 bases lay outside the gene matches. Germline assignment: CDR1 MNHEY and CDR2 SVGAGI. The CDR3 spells CASSYTPGQGNEKLFF. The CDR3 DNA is TGTGCCAGCAGTTATACCCCGGGACAGGGTAATGAAAAACTGTTTTTT.

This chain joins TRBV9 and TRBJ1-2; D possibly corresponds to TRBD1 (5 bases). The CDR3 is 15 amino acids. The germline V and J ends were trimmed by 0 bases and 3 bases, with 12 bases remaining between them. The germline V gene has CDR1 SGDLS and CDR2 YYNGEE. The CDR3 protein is CASSVEGTGDYGYTF. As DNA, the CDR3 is TGTGCCAGCAGCGTAGAAGGAACAGGAGACTATGGCTACACCTTC.

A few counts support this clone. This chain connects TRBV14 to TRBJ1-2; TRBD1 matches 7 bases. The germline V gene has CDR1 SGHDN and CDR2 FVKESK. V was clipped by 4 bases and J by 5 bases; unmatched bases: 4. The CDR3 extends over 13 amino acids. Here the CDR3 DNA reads TGTGCCAGCAGCCCGGACAGGCAGTATGGCTACACCTTC. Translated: CASSPDRQYGYTF.

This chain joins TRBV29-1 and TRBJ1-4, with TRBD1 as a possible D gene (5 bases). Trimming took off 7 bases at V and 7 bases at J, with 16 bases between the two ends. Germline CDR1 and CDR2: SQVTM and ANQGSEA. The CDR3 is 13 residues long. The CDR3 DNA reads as TGCAGCGGCTACGCCGACAGCTTTGAAAAACTGTTTTTT. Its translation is CSGYADSFEKLFF.

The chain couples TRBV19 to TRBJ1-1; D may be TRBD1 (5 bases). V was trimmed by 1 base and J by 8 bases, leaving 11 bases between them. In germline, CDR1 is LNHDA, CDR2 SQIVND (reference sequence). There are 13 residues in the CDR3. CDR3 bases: TGTGCCAGTAGTATAGCAAAAGGGGTCGAAGCTTTCTTT. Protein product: CASSIAKGVEAFF.

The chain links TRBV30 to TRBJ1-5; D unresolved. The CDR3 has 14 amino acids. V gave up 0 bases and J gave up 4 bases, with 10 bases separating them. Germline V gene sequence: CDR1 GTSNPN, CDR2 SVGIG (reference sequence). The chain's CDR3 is CAWSVAQLNQPQHF. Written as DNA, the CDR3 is TGTGCCTGGAGTGTAGCTCAACTTAATCAGCCCCAGCATTTT.

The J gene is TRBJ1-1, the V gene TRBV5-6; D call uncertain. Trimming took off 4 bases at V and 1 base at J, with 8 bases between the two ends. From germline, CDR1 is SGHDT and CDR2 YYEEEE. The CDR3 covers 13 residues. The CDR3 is CASSLRANTEAFF. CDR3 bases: TGTGCCAGCAGCCTGCGGGCGAACACTGAAGCTTTCTTT.

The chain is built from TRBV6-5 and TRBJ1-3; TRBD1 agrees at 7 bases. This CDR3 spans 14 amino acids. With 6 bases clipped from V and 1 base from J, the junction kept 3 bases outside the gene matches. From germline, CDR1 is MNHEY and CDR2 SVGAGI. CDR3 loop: CASRQGNSGNTIYF. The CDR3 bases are TGTGCCAGCAGACAGGGGAATTCTGGAAACACCATATATTTT.

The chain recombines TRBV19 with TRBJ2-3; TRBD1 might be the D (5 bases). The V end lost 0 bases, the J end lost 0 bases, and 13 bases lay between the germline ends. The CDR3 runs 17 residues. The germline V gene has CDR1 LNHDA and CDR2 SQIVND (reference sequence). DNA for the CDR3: TGTGCCAGTAGTATAGATCTATTAGGGGTGAGCACAGATACGCAGTATTTT. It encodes CASSIDLLGVSTDTQYF.

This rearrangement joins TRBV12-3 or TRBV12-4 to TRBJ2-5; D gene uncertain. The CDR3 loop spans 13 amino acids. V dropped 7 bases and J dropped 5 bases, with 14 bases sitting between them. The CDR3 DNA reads TGTGCCAGCACTCTTCATGCCCGGGAGACCCAGTACTTC. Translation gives CASTLHARETQYF.

The CDR3 here is CASSFGQDTEAFF. CDR3 bases: TGTGCCAGCAGTTTTGGACAGGACACTGAAGCTTTCTTT. The chain links TRBV28 to TRBJ1-1; 7 nucleotides match TRBD1. The germline V gene has CDR1 MDHEN and CDR2 SYDVKM. This CDR3 contains 13 residues. V shed 3 bases and J 3 bases; nucleotides not matched to a gene: 1.

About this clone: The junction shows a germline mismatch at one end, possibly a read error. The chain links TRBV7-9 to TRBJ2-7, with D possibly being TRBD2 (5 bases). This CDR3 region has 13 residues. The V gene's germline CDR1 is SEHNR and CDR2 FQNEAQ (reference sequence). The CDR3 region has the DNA TGTGCCGGCAGCGGTCAGGTATCCTACGAGCAGTACTTC. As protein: CAGSGQVSYEQYF.

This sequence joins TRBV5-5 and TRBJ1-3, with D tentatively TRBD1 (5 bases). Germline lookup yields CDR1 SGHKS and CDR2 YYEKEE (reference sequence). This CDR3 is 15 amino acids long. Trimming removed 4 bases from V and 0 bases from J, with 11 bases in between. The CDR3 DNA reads TGTGCCAGCAGCGAAACCGGGGCCTCTGGAAACACCATATATTTT. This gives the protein CASSETGASGNTIYF.

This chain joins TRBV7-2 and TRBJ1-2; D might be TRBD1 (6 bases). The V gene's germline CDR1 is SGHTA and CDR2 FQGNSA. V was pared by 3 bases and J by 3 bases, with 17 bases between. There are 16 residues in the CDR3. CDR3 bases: TGTGCCAGCAGCTTTGGTCAGGGGCCCGGGGACTATGGCTACACCTTC. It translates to CASSFGQGPGDYGYTF.